Presented here are 12 T cell receptor beta chains from one specimen sequenced in a study of glioma-infiltrating T cells after dendritic cell vaccination. TCRdb's table, derived via immunoSEQ multiplex PCR, lists solely in-frame clones and lacks some. The profile shows tens of thousands of clones, around nine tenths of them singletons. The time point was: after dendritic cell vaccination, including at tumor progression/relapse. Sequencing used blood, obtained after dendritic cell vaccination. The receptors derive from a human donor with glioblastoma.

This sequence joins TRBV15 and TRBJ2-1; 7 bases line up with TRBD2. The germline CDR1 and CDR2 sequences are LNHNV and YYDKDF (reference sequence). Trimming cost V 0 bases and J 12 bases; bases outside gene matches: 5. The CDR3 consists of 13 residues. The CDR3, as DNA: TGTGCCACCAGCAGAGATGGTTCGGGGGGGCAGTTCTTC. Its protein product is CATSRDGSGGQFF.

V usage is TRBV7-2 and J usage is TRBJ2-1; D unresolved. CDR1 is SGHTA and CDR2 is FQGNSA in the germline V gene. The CDR3 runs 15 residues. V dropped 1 base and J dropped 0 bases, with 7 bases sitting between them. CDR3 amino acids: CASSLGYSSYNEQFF. In nucleotides, the CDR3 is TGTGCCAGCAGCTTAGGGTATAGCTCCTACAATGAGCAGTTCTTC.

The genes are TRBV15 and TRBJ2-3, with no clear D. Germline lookup yields CDR1 LNHNV and CDR2 YYDKDF (reference sequence). Trimming left V 0 bases short and J 3 bases short, with 13 bases between. The CDR3 extends over 16 amino acids. CDR3: CATSRDHGRGTDTQYF. The DNA for the CDR3 is TGTGCCACCAGCAGAGATCATGGAAGAGGAACAGATACGCAGTATTTT.

The chain combines TRBV18 with TRBJ2-7; a weak D match, TRBD2 (5 bases). Germline V gene data show CDR1 as KGHSH and CDR2 as LQKENI. V gave up 1 base and J gave up 7 bases, with 17 bases separating them. This CDR3 has 15 amino acids. The CDR3 region is CASSPLITGIGEQYF. DNA of the CDR3: TGTGCCAGCTCACCACTCATAACGGGGATCGGGGAGCAGTACTTC.

V and J are TRBV5-5 and TRBJ2-7, with D unresolved. V lost 0 bases and J 2 bases, leaving 3 bases between the germline ends. This CDR3 has 12 amino acids. The germline CDR1 and CDR2 sequences are SGHKS and YYEKEE (reference sequence). CDR3 nucleotide sequence: TGTGCCAGCAGCTTGGGAGCCTACGAGCAGTACTTC. Translated, it gives CASSLGAYEQYF.

The chain uses TRBV6-5 and TRBJ2-3; D uncertain. The V end was cut by 4 bases, the J end by 6 bases, with 11 bases between. The CDR3 runs 13 residues. Per the germline V gene, CDR1 is MNHEY and CDR2 is SVGAGI. CDR3 sequence: CASSSLIRDTQYF. The CDR3 region has the DNA TGTGCCAGCAGTTCCTTAATTCGGGATACGCAGTATTTT.

This chain links TRBV7-9 with TRBJ2-1; TRBD2 matches at 14 bases. V lost 3 bases, J lost 9 bases, and 1 base stayed unmatched. Germline lookup yields CDR1 SEHNR and CDR2 FQNEAQ (reference sequence). The CDR3 has 14 amino acids. CDR3 bases: TGTGCCAGCAGCTTTGGACTAGCGGGAGGTGAGCAGTTCTTC. Residues: CASSFGLAGGEQFF.

The chain uses TRBV6-1 and TRBJ2-5; D is uncertain. Deletions cut 3 bases from V and 7 bases from J, with 6 bases between. This CDR3 has 11 residues. Germline assignment: CDR1 MNHNS and CDR2 SASEGT. CDR3 loop: CASSDGGTQYF. In DNA, the CDR3 is TGTGCCAGCAGTGACGGCGGGACCCAGTACTTC.

This chain joins TRBV7-9 and TRBJ2-2, with D maybe TRBD2 (5 bases). Trimming removed 5 bases at V and 8 bases at J, with 21 bases between. The CDR3 has 16 amino acids. Per the germline V gene, CDR1 is SEHNR and CDR2 is FQNEAQ (reference sequence). CDR3 DNA: TGTGCCAGCAGCCTACCTACTAGTGTCCCTAGGGGGGAGCTGTTTTTT. This encodes CASSLPTSVPRGELFF.

The chain links TRBV4-3 to TRBJ2-6; 9 positions match TRBD2. The germline V gene encodes CDR1 LGHNA and CDR2 YSLEER. The CDR3 extends over 17 amino acids. The ends lost 2 bases at V and 3 bases at J; junction bases unmatched: 5. The CDR3 region is CASSQKAGGGGANVLTF. The DNA of the CDR3 is TGCGCCAGCAGCCAAAAGGCGGGAGGGGGTGGGGCCAACGTCCTGACTTTC.

CDR3 region: CASSLAAQGALTEAFF. CDR3 DNA: TGTGCCAGCAGCCTGGCAGCGCAGGGGGCTCTCACTGAAGCTTTCTTT. This sequence joins TRBV5-4 and TRBJ1-1, with 8 bases identical to TRBD1. This CDR3 contains 16 residues. Germline V gives CDR1 SGHNT, CDR2 YYREEE (reference sequence). Unmatched junction bases numbered 12, after V lost 4 bases and J lost 4 bases.

The chain recombines TRBV6-5 with TRBJ2-1; 8 nucleotides match TRBD2. CDR1 and CDR2 from the germline V gene are MNHEY and SVGAGI. This CDR3 spans 15 amino acids. With 6 bases clipped from V and 7 bases from J, the junction kept 11 bases outside the gene matches. The CDR3 DNA reads as TGTGCCAGCAGCACCTCGGGGGGGCCTCGAAATGAGCAGTTCTTC. It specifies CASSTSGGPRNEQFF.